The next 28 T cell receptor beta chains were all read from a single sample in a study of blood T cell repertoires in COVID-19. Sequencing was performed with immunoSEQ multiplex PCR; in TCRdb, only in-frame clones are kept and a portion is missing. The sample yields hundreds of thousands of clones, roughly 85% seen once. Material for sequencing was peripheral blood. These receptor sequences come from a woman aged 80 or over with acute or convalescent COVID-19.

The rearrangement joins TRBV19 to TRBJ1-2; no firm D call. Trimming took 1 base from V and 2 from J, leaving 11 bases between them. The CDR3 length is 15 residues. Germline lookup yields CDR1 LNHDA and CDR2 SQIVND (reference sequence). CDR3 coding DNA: TGTGCCAGTAGTATAGGCTACCCAACCAACTATGGCTACACCTTC. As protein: CASSIGYPTNYGYTF.

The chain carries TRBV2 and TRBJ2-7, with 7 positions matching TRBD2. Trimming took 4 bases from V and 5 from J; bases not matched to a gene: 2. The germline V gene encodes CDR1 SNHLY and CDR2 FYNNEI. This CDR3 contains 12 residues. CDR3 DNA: TGTGCCAGCAGTGGAGGGAGGGACGAGCAGTACTTC. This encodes CASSGGRDEQYF.

DNA of the CDR3: TGTGCCAGCAGCCAAGAGCCGACTAGAGGGCCCTACGAGCAGTACTTC. Translation gives CASSQEPTRGPYEQYF. The chain recombines TRBV4-2 with TRBJ2-7; TRBD2 is a possible D gene (6 bases). The V gene lost 0 bases and the J gene lost 2 bases, with 14 bases spanning the gap. The germline CDR1 and CDR2 sequences are LGHNA and YNFKEQ. This CDR3 comprises 16 residues.

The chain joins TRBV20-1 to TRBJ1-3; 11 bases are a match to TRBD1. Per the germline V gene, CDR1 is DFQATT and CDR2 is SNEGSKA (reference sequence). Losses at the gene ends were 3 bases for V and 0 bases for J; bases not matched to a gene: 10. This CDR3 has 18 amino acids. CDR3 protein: CSASGTGGYRSSGNTIYF. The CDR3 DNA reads TGCAGTGCTAGTGGGACAGGGGGTTACCGAAGCTCTGGAAACACCATATATTTT.

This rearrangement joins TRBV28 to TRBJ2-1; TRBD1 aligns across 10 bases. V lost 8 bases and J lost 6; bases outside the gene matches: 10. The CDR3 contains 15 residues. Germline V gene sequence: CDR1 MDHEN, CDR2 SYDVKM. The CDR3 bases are TGTGCCAGCCACCGCCGGGACAGGGGAACCAATGAGCAGTTCTTC. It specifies CASHRRDRGTNEQFF.

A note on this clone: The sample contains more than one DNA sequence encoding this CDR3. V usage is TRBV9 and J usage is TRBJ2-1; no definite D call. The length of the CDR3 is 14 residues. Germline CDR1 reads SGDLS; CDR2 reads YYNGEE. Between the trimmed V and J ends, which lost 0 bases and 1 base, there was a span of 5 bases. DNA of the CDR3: TGTGCCAGCAGCGTAGGAACATCCTACAATGAGCAGTTCTTC. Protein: CASSVGTSYNEQFF.

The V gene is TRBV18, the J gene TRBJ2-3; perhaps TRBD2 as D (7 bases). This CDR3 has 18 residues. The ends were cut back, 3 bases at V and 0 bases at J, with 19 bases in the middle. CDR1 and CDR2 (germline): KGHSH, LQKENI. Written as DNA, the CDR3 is TGTGCCAGCTCACCCTCCGGGGGGCGTTATGTAAGCACAGATACGCAGTATTTT. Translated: CASSPSGGRYVSTDTQYF.

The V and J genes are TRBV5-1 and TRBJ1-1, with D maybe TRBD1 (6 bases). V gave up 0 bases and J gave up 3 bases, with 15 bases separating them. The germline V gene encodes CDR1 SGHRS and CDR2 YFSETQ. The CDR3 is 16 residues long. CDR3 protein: CASSLVAGVRDTEAFF. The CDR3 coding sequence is TGCGCCAGCAGCTTGGTTGCAGGGGTAAGGGACACTGAAGCTTTCTTT.

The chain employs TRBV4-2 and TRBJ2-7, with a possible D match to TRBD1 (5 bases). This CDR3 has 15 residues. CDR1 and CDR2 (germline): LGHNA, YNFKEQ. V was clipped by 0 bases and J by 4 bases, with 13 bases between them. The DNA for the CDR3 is TGTGCCAGCAGCCAAGAAGTGGGCAGGGCTTACGAGCAGTACTTC. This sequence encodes CASSQEVGRAYEQYF.

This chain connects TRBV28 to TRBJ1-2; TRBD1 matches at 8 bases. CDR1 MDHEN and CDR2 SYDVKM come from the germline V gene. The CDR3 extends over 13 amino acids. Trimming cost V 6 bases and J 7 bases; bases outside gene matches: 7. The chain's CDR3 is CASSSPDRAGYTF. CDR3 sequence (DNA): TGTGCCAGCAGCAGCCCGGACAGGGCTGGCTACACCTTC.

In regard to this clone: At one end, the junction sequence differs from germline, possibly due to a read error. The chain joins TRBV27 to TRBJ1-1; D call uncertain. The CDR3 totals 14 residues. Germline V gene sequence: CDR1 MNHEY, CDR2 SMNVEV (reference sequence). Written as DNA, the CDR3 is TGTGCCAGCAACCGAGGGATTCCGAACGCTGAAGCTTTCTTT. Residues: CASNRGIPNAEAFF.

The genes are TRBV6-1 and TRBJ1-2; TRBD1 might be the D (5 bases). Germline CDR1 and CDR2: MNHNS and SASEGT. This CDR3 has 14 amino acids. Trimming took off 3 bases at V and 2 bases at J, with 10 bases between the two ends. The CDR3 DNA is TGTGCCAGCAGTGAGCGGGGCCCAAACTATGGCTACACCTTC. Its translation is CASSERGPNYGYTF.

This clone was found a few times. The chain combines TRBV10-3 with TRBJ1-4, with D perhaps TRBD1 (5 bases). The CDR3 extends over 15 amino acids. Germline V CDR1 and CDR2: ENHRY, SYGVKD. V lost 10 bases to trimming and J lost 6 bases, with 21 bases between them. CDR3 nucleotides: TGTGCCACCGCTTTTAGGTCCTCGGGGGATGAAAAACTGTTTTTT. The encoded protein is CATAFRSSGDEKLFF.

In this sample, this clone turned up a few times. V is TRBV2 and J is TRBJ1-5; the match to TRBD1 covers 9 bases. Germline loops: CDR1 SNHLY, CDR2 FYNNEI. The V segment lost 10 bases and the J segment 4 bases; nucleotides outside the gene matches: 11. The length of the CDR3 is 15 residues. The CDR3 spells CATRTGGSGNQPQHF. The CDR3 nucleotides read TGTGCCACCCGTACAGGGGGCTCCGGGAATCAGCCCCAGCATTTT.

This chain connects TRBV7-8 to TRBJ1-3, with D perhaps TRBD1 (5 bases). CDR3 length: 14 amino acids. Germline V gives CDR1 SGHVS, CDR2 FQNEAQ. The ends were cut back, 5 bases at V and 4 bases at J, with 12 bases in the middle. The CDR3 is CASSPIRVGNTIYF. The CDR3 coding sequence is TGTGCCAGCAGCCCGATCAGGGTGGGAAACACCATATATTTT.

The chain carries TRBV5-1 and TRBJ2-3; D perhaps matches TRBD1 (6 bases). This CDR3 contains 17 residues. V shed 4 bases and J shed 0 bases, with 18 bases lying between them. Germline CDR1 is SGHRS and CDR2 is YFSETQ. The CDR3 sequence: CASSLMIGTSSTDTQYF. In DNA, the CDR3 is TGCGCCAGCAGCCTAATGATCGGGACAAGTAGCACAGATACGCAGTATTTT.

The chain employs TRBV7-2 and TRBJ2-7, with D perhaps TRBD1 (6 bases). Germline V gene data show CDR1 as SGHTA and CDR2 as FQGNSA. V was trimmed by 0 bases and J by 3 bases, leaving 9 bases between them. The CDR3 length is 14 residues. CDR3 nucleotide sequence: TGTGCCAGCAGCTTAGCTGGGGGCAACTACGAGCAGTACTTC. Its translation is CASSLAGGNYEQYF.

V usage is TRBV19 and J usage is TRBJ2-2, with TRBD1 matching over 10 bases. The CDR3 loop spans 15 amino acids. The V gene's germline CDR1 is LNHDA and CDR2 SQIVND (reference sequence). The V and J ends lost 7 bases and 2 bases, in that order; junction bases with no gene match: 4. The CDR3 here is CASTRTGGNTGELFF. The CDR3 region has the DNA TGTGCCAGTACCAGGACAGGGGGAAACACCGGGGAGCTGTTTTTT.

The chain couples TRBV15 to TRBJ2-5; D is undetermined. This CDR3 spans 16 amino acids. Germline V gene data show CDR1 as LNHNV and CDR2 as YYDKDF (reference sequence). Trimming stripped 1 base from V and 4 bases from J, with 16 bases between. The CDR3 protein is CATSRGSKRRGETQYF. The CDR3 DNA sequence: TGTGCCACCAGCAGAGGGTCAAAAAGAAGAGGAGAGACCCAGTACTTC.

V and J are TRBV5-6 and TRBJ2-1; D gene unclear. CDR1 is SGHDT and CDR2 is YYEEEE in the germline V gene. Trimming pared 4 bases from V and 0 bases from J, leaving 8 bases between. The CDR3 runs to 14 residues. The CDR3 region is CASSRWSSYNEQFF. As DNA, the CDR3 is TGTGCCAGCAGCAGGTGGAGCTCCTACAATGAGCAGTTCTTC.

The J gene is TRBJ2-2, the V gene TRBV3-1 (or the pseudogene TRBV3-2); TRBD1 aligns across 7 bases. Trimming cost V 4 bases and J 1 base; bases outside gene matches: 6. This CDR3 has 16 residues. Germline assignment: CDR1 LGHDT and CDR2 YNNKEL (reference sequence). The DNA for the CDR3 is TGTGCCAGCAGCCTGAGGCGGACAGGGAACACCGGGGAGCTGTTTTTT. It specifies CASSLRRTGNTGELFF.

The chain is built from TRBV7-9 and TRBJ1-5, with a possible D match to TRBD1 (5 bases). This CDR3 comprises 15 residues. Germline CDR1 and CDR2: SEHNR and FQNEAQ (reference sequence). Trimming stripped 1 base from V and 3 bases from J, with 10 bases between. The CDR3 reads CASSLVGGLNQPQHF. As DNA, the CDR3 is TGTGCCAGCAGCTTAGTGGGGGGACTCAATCAGCCCCAGCATTTT.

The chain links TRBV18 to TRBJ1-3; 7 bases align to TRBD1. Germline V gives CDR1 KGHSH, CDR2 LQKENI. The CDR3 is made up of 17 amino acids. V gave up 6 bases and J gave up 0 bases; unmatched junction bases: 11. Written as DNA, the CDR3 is TGTGCCAGCTCTCCGAAACAGGGGATTCGCTCTGGAAACACCATATATTTT. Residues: CASSPKQGIRSGNTIYF.

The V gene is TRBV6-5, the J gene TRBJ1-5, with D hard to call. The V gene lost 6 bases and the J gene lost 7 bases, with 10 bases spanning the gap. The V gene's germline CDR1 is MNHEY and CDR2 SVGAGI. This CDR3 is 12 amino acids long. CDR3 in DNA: TGTGCCAGCAGAAGAGGGAGCCAGCCCCAGCATTTT. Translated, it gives CASRRGSQPQHF.

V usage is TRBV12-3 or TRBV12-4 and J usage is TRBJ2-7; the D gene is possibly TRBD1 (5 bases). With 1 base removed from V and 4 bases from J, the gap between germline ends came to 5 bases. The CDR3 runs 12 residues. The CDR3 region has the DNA TGTGCCAGCAGTTTAGGACAGTACGAGCAGTACTTC. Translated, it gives CASSLGQYEQYF.

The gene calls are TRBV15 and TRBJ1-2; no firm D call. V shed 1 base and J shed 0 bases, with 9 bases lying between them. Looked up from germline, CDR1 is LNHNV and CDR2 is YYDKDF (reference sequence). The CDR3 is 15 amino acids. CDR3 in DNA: TGTGCCACCAGCAGAGTTGGAGGACCTAACTATGGCTACACCTTC. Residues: CATSRVGGPNYGYTF.

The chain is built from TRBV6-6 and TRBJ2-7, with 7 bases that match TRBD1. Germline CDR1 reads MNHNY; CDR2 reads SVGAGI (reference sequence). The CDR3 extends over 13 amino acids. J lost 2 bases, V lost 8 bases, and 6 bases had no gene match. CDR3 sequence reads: CASLRQGPYEQYF. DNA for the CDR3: TGTGCCAGCCTCCGACAGGGTCCCTACGAGCAGTACTTC.

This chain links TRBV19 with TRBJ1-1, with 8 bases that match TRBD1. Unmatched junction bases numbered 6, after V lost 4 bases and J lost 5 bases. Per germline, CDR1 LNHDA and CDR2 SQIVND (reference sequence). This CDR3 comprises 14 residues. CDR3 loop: CASSRETGDTEAFF. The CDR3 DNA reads TGTGCCAGTAGTAGGGAGACAGGGGATACTGAAGCTTTCTTT.